This T cell receptor beta chain stems from a study of beta chain features in type 1 diabetes. Findings and caveats of the study: Among type 1 diabetes patients, VDJ junctions had fewer insertions and more deletions.

The CDR3 is made up of 16 amino acids. The V gene end was trimmed by 1 base and the J gene end by 9 bases; junction bases not matched to a gene: 5. Germline assignment: CDR1 PRHDT and CDR2 FYEKMQ (reference sequence). As for this clone: Its antigen is not known.

cDNA synthesis used the whole RNA isolate, giving expressed TCRB sequences. Profiled with immunoSEQ multiplex PCR; TCRdb holds only in-frame clones, not every one. This table holds about 470,000 clones, 25% to 35% found once. Sequencing was carried out using naive CD4+ T cells from blood. The chain combines TRBV13 with TRBJ2-1, with 14 bases aligning to TRBD2. The receptor's source is a man between 18 and 35 years old in good health. Written as DNA, the CDR3 is TGTGCCAGCAGCTTAGTCGGGACTAGCGGGAGCGGTGAGCAGTTCTTC. Protein sequence: CASSLVGTSGSGEQFF.